One and the same sample provided the 32 T cell receptor beta chains below, sequenced in a study of blood T cells in healthy people across ages. Primed by a sample-barcoded 5' primer and a J-beta primer mix, a second PCR proceeded for roughly 6 to 12 cycles. TCRdb fed the 5' RACE reads into MiXCR, producing one record per CDR3 protein. The repertoire consists of hundreds of thousands of distinct CDR3 sequences, with more than 40% occurring once and the leading ten covering around a third. The sequencing sample was made of blood. Receptors were obtained from an older woman in good health.

The chain carries TRBV20-1 and TRBJ2-1, with 7 bases aligning to TRBD1. Germline V lookup: CDR1 DFQATT, CDR2 SNEGSKA (reference sequence). With 1 base clipped from V and 7 bases from J, the junction kept 4 bases outside the gene matches. This CDR3 has 13 amino acids. The chain's CDR3 is CSARALTGNEQFF. The CDR3 region has the DNA TGCAGTGCTAGAGCCCTGACAGGGAATGAGCAGTTCTTC.

This chain connects TRBV11-1 to TRBJ1-5; 7 bases fit TRBD1. Losses at the gene ends were 7 bases for V and 7 bases for J; bases not matched to a gene: 7. In germline, CDR1 is SGHAT, CDR2 FQDESV (reference sequence). The CDR3 consists of 13 residues. In DNA, the CDR3 is TGTGCCAGCATGCGACAGGGAGGACAGCCCCAGCATTTT. This gives the protein CASMRQGGQPQHF.

CDR3 DNA sequence: TGTGCCAGCAGCTACGCCGGGCTACACTCCGAGCAGTACTTC. Its translation is CASSYAGLHSEQYF. The chain employs TRBV5-6 and TRBJ2-7, with D hard to call. Germline lookup yields CDR1 SGHDT and CDR2 YYEEEE. This CDR3 comprises 14 residues. V lost 3 bases to trimming and J lost 6 bases, with 16 bases between them.

For this clonotype: This may be a read error, as it is one base from a much larger clone. The chain uses TRBV10-3 and TRBJ2-6, with 9 positions matching TRBD1. CDR1 and CDR2 from the germline V gene are ENHRY and SYGVKD. The CDR3 has 15 residues. The CDR3 DNA reads as TGTGCCGTCAGTGCACAGGGGGCCGGGGCCAACGTCCTGACTTTC. Amino acids: CAVSAQGAGANVLTF.

This clonotype was picked up a small number of times. In nucleotides, the CDR3 is TGCAGTGCTAGAGTTGGTGGGACAGGGGGCGGTTCGGCCCAGCATTTT. Translation gives CSARVGGTGGGSAQHF. This sequence joins TRBV20-1 and TRBJ1-5; 12 nucleotides align to TRBD1. The CDR3 is 16 residues long. Trimming cost V 1 base and J 11 bases; bases outside gene matches: 12. Looked up from germline, CDR1 is DFQATT and CDR2 is SNEGSKA (reference sequence).

The chain has TRBV7-2 and TRBJ2-5, with 10 bases lining up with TRBD2. The CDR3 has 16 amino acids. The germline V gene encodes CDR1 SGHTA and CDR2 FQGNSA. V gave up 5 bases and J gave up 3 bases; unmatched junction bases: 9. CDR3 residues: CASSPIRLAGEETQYF. The CDR3 DNA follows: TGTGCCAGCAGCCCAATTCGGCTAGCGGGAGAAGAGACCCAGTACTTC.

The genes are TRBV4-1 and TRBJ2-1; tentatively, D is TRBD1 (5 bases). CDR3 size: 12 residues. The germline gives CDR1 MGHRA, CDR2 YSYEKL. V lost 3 bases and J lost 6, with 6 bases in between. CDR3 residues: CASSHTGNEQFF. The CDR3 nucleotides are TGCGCCAGCAGCCATACAGGCAATGAGCAGTTCTTC.

The chain uses TRBV9 and TRBJ2-5; D not resolved. Germline V gives CDR1 SGDLS, CDR2 YYNGEE. CDR3 length equals 17 residues. Trimming pared 2 bases from V and 9 bases from J, leaving 26 bases between. The chain's CDR3 is CASSVSSILDGLWSQYF. The CDR3 bases are TGTGCCAGCAGCGTCTCCTCAATCTTGGACGGCTTGTGGTCCCAGTACTTC.

The chain uses TRBV20-1 and TRBJ2-7; D may be TRBD2 (5 bases). V gave up 6 bases and J gave up 5 bases, with 17 bases separating them. This CDR3 has 13 residues. Germline CDR1 DFQATT, CDR2 SNEGSKA (reference sequence). DNA of the CDR3: TGCAGTGCACCGCTCCCACTAGTCGACGAGCAGTACTTC. Protein product: CSAPLPLVDEQYF.

This clonotype was counted only a few times. The J gene is TRBJ2-3, the V gene TRBV7-3; no definite D call. Trimming shortened V by 5 bases and J by 6 bases, and 12 bases separated the two germline ends. Germline V lookup: CDR1 SGHTA, CDR2 FQGTGA. The CDR3 totals 13 residues. The CDR3 nucleotides read TGTGCCAGCAGCCAAAATCAGAGGGATACGCAGTATTTT. Encoded protein: CASSQNQRDTQYF.

There are a few counts of this clonotype. The rearrangement links TRBV2 to TRBJ1-2, with a possible D match to TRBD1 (6 bases). The germline V and J ends were trimmed by 5 bases and 4 bases, with 14 bases remaining between them. Germline V lookup: CDR1 SNHLY, CDR2 FYNNEI. The length of the CDR3 is 14 residues. The CDR3: CASSRPGQAYGYTF. The DNA of the CDR3 is TGTGCCAGCAGTAGACCGGGACAAGCCTATGGCTACACCTTC.

This clonotype has only a few counts. This chain joins TRBV5-1 and TRBJ2-7, with 10 bases that match TRBD1. The CDR3 is 13 residues long. Germline trimming cut 4 bases from V and 12 bases from J; bases unmatched to any gene: 10. CDR1 is SGHRS and CDR2 is YFSETQ in the germline V gene. The CDR3 nucleotides are TGCGCCAGCAGCCCGGGACAGGGGATCAAGATGTACTTC. Its translation is CASSPGQGIKMYF.

The chain recombines TRBV7-2 with TRBJ2-3, with 7 nucleotides matching TRBD2. The trim removed 5 bases at V and 14 bases at J, leaving 10 bases unmatched. This CDR3 is 12 amino acids long. Germline CDR1 SGHTA, CDR2 FQGNSA. The CDR3: CASSAPGLYRYF. In DNA, the CDR3 is TGTGCCAGCAGCGCGCCGGGACTATATCGGTATTTT.

The chain carries TRBV29-1 and TRBJ2-2; D call uncertain. From germline, CDR1 is SQVTM and CDR2 ANQGSEA. Trimming pared 7 bases from V and 2 bases from J, leaving 5 bases between. The CDR3 covers 11 residues. The CDR3 DNA sequence: TGCAGCGGGGCTAACACCGGGGAGCTGTTTTTT. Residues: CSGANTGELFF.

This chain uses TRBV10-3 with TRBJ2-5; 11 bases are shared with TRBD1. With 6 bases clipped from V and 11 bases from J, the junction kept 11 bases outside the gene matches. The V gene's germline CDR1 is ENHRY and CDR2 SYGVKD. The CDR3 totals 14 residues. The CDR3 coding sequence is TGTGCCATCAGCTACCGGGACAGGGGGATTGAGCAGTACTTC. Its protein is CAISYRDRGIEQYF.

A few counts support this clonotype. The chain is built from TRBV29-1 and TRBJ2-5; D is possibly TRBD2 (5 bases). The V and J ends lost 4 bases and 5 bases respectively, with 17 bases between them. CDR1 SQVTM and CDR2 ANQGSEA come from the germline V gene. The CDR3 has 14 residues. The CDR3 region is CSVVPPGTLETQYF. The CDR3, as DNA: TGCAGCGTTGTCCCGCCGGGAACATTGGAGACCCAGTACTTC.

This sequence joins TRBV12-3 or TRBV12-4 and TRBJ1-6; 9 nucleotides line up with TRBD1. The CDR3 covers 15 residues. V trimming: 6 bases; J trimming: 7 bases; junction bases outside the gene matches: 7. The CDR3 spells CASSQGQGFNSPLHF. The DNA of the CDR3 is TGTGCCAGCAGCCAGGGACAGGGTTTCAATTCACCCCTCCACTTT.

CDR3 nucleotide sequence: TGTGCCGGACGAACGGGAGGGGAAACTTCACCCCTCCACTTT. Translated, it gives CAGRTGGETSPLHF. This chain joins TRBV2 and TRBJ1-6, with D possibly being TRBD1 (5 bases). V gave up 11 bases and J gave up 9 bases, with 20 bases separating them. The CDR3 runs to 14 residues. Per the germline V gene, CDR1 is SNHLY and CDR2 is FYNNEI. The full variable domain, rest sourced from reference TRBV2 and TRBJ1-6, is EPEVTQTPSHQVTQMGQEVILRCVPISNHLYFYWYRQILGQKVEFLVSFYNNEISEKSEIFDDQFSVERPDGSNFTLKIRSTKLEDSAMYFCAGRTGGETSPLHFGNGTRLTVT.

Concerning this clonotype: A much larger clone is a single base away; this may be a read error. The genes are TRBV4-2 and TRBJ2-4; perhaps D is TRBD1 or TRBD2 (6 bases each). The J call is doubtful: the DNA matches TRBJ2-7 better. CDR3 length: 13 amino acids. Germline CDR1 reads LGHNA; CDR2 reads YNFKEQ. CDR3 bases: TGTGTCAGCAGCCTACCGGGGGCTTACGAGCAGTACTTC. Its protein is CVSSLPGAYEQYF.

The rearrangement links TRBV4-3 to TRBJ2-3; D is ambiguous. The CDR3 contains 16 residues. The germline V gene encodes CDR1 LGHNA and CDR2 YSLEER. V shed 0 bases and J shed 0 bases, with 10 bases lying between them. The CDR3 DNA is TGCGCCAGCAGCCAAGACGGCTACACTAGCACAGATACGCAGTATTTT. It encodes CASSQDGYTSTDTQYF.

The chain uses TRBV5-6 and TRBJ1-2, with a tentative D call TRBD1 (6 bases). V was shortened by 4 bases and J by 7 bases, with 11 bases between the two germline ends. The CDR3 runs 12 residues. Germline V gene data show CDR1 as SGHDT and CDR2 as YYEEEE. The CDR3 sequence is CASSGVRGGYTF. For the CDR3, the DNA is TGTGCCAGCAGCGGCGTCAGGGGTGGCTACACCTTC.

This clonotype has at least ten counts. This chain links TRBV4-2 with TRBJ1-2; the D is unclear. The CDR3 is 16 amino acids. The germline V gene encodes CDR1 LGHNA and CDR2 YNFKEQ. Trimming took off 6 bases at V and 0 bases at J, with 17 bases between the two ends. CDR3 sequence (DNA): TGTGCCAGCAGTCGACTAACTGCGGTCGCTAACTATGGCTACACCTTC. Its translation is CASSRLTAVANYGYTF.

This chain uses TRBV6-2 or TRBV6-3 with TRBJ2-7, with D possibly TRBD2 on 5 matching bases. The CDR3 contains 15 residues. Germline-derived CDR1 and CDR2 are MNHEY and SVGEGT. V lost 5 bases, J lost 3 bases, and 17 bases lay in between. CDR3 bases: TGTGCCAGCAGTGCCGGCTCGCTAGCTGGCTACGAGCAGTACTTC. This gives the protein CASSAGSLAGYEQYF.

This chain links TRBV7-9 with TRBJ1-1, with D possibly TRBD1 on 5 matching bases. CDR3 length equals 14 residues. V gave up 7 bases and J gave up 1 base, with 13 bases separating them. Germline V lookup: CDR1 SEHNR, CDR2 FQNEAQ (reference sequence). CDR3 amino acids: CASTLMGENTEAFF. In DNA, the CDR3 is TGTGCCAGCACATTAATGGGGGAGAACACTGAAGCTTTCTTT.

This CDR3 reads CASSQEGDSSGANVLTF. The CDR3 coding sequence is TGCGCCAGCAGCCAAGAGGGGGACAGCTCTGGGGCCAACGTCCTGACTTTC. This chain links TRBV4-3 with TRBJ2-6; 7 positions agree with TRBD1. Losses at the gene ends were 0 bases for V and 0 bases for J; bases not matched to a gene: 2. Germline-derived CDR1 and CDR2 are LGHNA and YSLEER. This CDR3 is 17 amino acids long.

The chain couples TRBV7-8 to TRBJ1-5; 8 bases match TRBD1. The germline V gene has CDR1 SGHVS and CDR2 FQNEAQ. The CDR3 consists of 15 residues. The V segment lost 4 bases and the J segment 3 bases; nucleotides outside the gene matches: 5. The CDR3 bases are TGTGCCAGCAGCTCCCAGGGGGCTGTCAATCAGCCCCAGCATTTT. Translation gives CASSSQGAVNQPQHF.

About this clonotype: An end of the junction does not agree with germline; a read error may underlie this. The J gene is TRBJ1-1, the V gene TRBV7-2; D perhaps matches TRBD1 (5 bases). Germline CDR1 and CDR2: SGHTA and FQGNSA. CDR3 size: 13 residues. As DNA, the CDR3 is TGTGCCGGCAGCACTCAGGGAAGCACTGAAGCTTTCTTT. Translating gives CAGSTQGSTEAFF.

The chain combines TRBV5-1 with TRBJ2-1; tentatively, D is TRBD2 (6 bases). Trimming took 3 bases from V and 8 from J, leaving 12 bases between them. This CDR3 contains 13 residues. Germline V lookup: CDR1 SGHRS, CDR2 YFSETQ. The CDR3 region has the DNA TGCGCCAGCAGCTCGGAGGGTTTCGATGAGCAGTTCTTC. Translating it yields CASSSEGFDEQFF.

The J gene is TRBJ2-7, the V gene TRBV7-2, with TRBD1 identical over 8 bases. Per the germline V gene, CDR1 is SGHTA and CDR2 is FQGNSA. The CDR3 totals 15 residues. Unmatched junction bases numbered 6, after V lost 1 base and J lost 4 bases. The CDR3 region has the DNA TGTGCCAGCAGCTTAGGACAGGGGATTGCGTACGAGCAGTACTTC. This codes for CASSLGQGIAYEQYF.

Notes on this clonotype: This sequence may be a read error, since a much larger clone differs from it by one base. The chain has TRBV6-2 or TRBV6-3 and TRBJ2-1; 12 nucleotides agree with TRBD2. V lost 6 bases to trimming and J lost 5 bases; unmatched junction nucleotides: 2. Germline CDR1 reads MNHEY; CDR2 reads SVGEGT. This CDR3 contains 14 residues. The CDR3: CASSGLAGNNEQFF. The CDR3, as DNA: TGTGCCAGCAGCGGACTAGCGGGGAACAATGAGCAGTTCTTC.

This clonotype was detected only a few times. The chain recombines TRBV4-3 with TRBJ1-1; TRBD1 matches at 7 bases. V shed 4 bases and J 1 base; nucleotides not matched to a gene: 3. The CDR3 has 14 residues. Germline CDR1 is LGHNA and CDR2 is YSLEER. The CDR3 sequence is CASSRGDRNTEAFF. The CDR3 DNA follows: TGCGCCAGCAGCCGCGGGGACAGGAACACTGAAGCTTTCTTT.

J is TRBJ1-2 and V is TRBV29-1, with no clear D. V gave up 4 bases and J gave up 0 bases, with 9 bases separating them. Germline CDR1 SQVTM, CDR2 ANQGSEA. CDR3 length equals 13 residues. CDR3 in amino acids: CSVALQTNYGYTF. In DNA form, the CDR3 reads TGCAGCGTTGCGCTCCAGACTAACTATGGCTACACCTTC.